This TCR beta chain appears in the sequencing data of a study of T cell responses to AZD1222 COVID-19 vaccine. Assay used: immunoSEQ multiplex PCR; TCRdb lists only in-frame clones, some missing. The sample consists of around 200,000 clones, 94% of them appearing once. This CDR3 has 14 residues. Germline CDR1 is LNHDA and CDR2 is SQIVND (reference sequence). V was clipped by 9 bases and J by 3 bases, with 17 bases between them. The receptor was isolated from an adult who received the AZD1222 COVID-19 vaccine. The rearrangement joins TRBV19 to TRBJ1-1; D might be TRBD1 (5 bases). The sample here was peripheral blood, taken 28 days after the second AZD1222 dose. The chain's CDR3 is CASRSRGIDTEAFF. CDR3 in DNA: TGTGCCAGCCGCTCACGGGGGATCGACACTGAAGCTTTCTTT.